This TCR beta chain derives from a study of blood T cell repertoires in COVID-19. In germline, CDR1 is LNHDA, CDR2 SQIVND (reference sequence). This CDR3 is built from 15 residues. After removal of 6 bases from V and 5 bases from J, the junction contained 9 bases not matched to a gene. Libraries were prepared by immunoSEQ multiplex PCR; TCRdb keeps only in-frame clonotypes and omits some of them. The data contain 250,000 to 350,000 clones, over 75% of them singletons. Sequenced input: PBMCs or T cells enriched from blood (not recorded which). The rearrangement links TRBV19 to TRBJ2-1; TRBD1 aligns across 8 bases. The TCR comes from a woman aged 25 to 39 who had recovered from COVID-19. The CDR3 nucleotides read TGTGCCAGTAGCCGTCGGGACAGGTCGAACAATGAGCAGTTCTTC. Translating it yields CASSRRDRSNNEQFF.